This TCR beta chain stems from a study of CD8 T cells in ankylosing spondylitis. General study results and limits: Peripheral blood samples showed relatively rare disease-linked clones, and these clones were CD8+. Within ankylosing spondylitis blood, a TCR beta motif made up of several highly homologous variants appeared to be characteristic. Some motif variants were previously reported in reactive arthritis synovial fluid and blood.

The authors made TCR beta libraries by quantitative 5'-RACE with molecular barcodes. TCRdb re-derived calls from the 5' RACE reads in MiXCR, one entry per CDR3 protein. The data contain about 160,000 distinct CDR3 sequences, about a sixth of them singletons. A word on this clonotype: The antigen is not known. Sequence at one end of the junction differs from germline and may be a read error.

Per germline, CDR1 LNHNV and CDR2 YYDKDF (reference sequence). The CDR3 has 16 amino acids. Material: blood, either unsorted or a sorted T cell fraction (not recorded which). The receptor comes from a male donor with ankylosing spondylitis or in good health (not recorded which). The rearrangement joins TRBV15 to TRBJ2-1, with unresolved D. CDR3 in amino acids: CATSRDTQRTYSEQFF. The CDR3 bases are TGCGCCACCAGCAGAGATACCCAGCGAACCTACAGTGAGCAGTTCTTC.